This T cell receptor beta chain appears in the sequencing data of a study of cytomegalovirus exposure and HLA in healthy donors. Germline-derived CDR1 and CDR2 are GTSNPN and SVGIG (reference sequence). Trimming removed 0 bases from V and 4 bases from J; junction bases left unmatched: 6. The CDR3 is 15 amino acids. Study outcomes and limitations: TCR beta chains numbering some 160 were designated cytomegalovirus-associated. The productive fraction for most TCR beta V segments was about 90% or about 30% in an earlier analysis.

PCR involved 60 Vbeta and 13 Jbeta primers. The authors' processing: Per a later analysis, the number of unique TCR beta chains was around 79 million, of which 9 million to 12 million were shared. This table comes from immunoSEQ multiplex PCR, and its TCRdb copy is limited to in-frame clones, with some not included. The V and J calls and clone size are taken from that table; D and trimming were inferred from the DNA. The sample shows roughly 90,000 clones, around 82% of them seen only once. Comment on this clone: Antigen specificity is unknown.

The receptor comes from a man aged 30 to 39 in good health and CMV-seropositive. Sequenced input: PBMCs. The V and J genes are TRBV30 and TRBJ1-5; 7 nucleotides agree with TRBD1. CDR3 sequence: CAWSVDRALNQPQHF. In DNA, the CDR3 is TGTGCCTGGAGTGTAGACAGGGCCTTAAATCAGCCCCAGCATTTT.